This entry describes one T cell receptor (beta chain). As originally analysed: Estimated nucleated cell counts came from reference gene primer amplification. Sequencing was performed with immunoSEQ multiplex PCR; in TCRdb, only in-frame clones are kept and a portion is missing. That table gives V, J and clone size, and the DNA gave D and trimming. The sample records about 140,000 clones, approximately 80% being singletons. The trim removed 3 bases at V and 6 bases at J, leaving 11 bases unmatched. Germline CDR1 reads SGHAT; CDR2 reads FQNNGV. This CDR3 is built from 16 residues. The data are from a study of blood T cell repertoires in COVID-19. Background on the study: COVID-19 samples collected from the United States, Italy and Spain covered acute and convalescent phases. From T cells, B-cell-depleted T cells, or PBMCs came the material, which was cDNA or gDNA.

This TCR was sampled from a man between 65 and 85 years old who had recovered from COVID-19. The sequenced material came from peripheral blood. The chain joins TRBV11-2 to TRBJ2-3; 8 bases align to TRBD1. DNA of the CDR3: TGTGCCAGCAGCTTCGGACAGGGCGGCCCAGGGGATACGCAGTATTTT. This codes for CASSFGQGGPGDTQYF.